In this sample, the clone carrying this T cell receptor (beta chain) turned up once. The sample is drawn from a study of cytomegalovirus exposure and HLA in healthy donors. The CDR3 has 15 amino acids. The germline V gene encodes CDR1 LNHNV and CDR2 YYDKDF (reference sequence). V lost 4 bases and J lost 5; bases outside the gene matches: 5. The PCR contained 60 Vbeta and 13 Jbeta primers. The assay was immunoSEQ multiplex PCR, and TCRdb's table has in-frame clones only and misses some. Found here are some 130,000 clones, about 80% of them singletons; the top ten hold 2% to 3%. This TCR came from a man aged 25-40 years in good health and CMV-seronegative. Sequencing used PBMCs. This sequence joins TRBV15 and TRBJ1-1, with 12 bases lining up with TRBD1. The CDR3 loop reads CATSIRGQGATEAFF. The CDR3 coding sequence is TGTGCCACCAGCATAAGGGGACAGGGGGCTACTGAAGCTTTCTTT.